This record concerns one T cell receptor beta chain sequence. Antigen specificity is unknown. The data belong to a study of cytomegalovirus exposure and HLA in healthy donors. Notes on the study in general: When the data were analyzed later, several of the most significant clusters appeared to be linked to common viral pathogens.

13 Jbeta primers and 60 Vbeta primers were used for the PCR. The method was immunoSEQ multiplex PCR; TCRdb's version includes in-frame clones alone and lacks a portion of them. In all, the sample yields tens of thousands of clones. The ends were cut back, 6 bases at V and 5 bases at J, with 14 bases in the middle. CDR1 is SEHNR and CDR2 is FQNEAQ in the germline V gene (reference sequence). This CDR3 contains 13 residues. The receptor was isolated from a man aged 40-49 years in good health and CMV-seronegative. The sequenced sample was PBMCs. V gene TRBV7-9 combines with J gene TRBJ2-7, with D possibly TRBD1 on 6 matching bases. CDR3 bases: TGTGCCAGCAGACGCAGACAGGCCGACGAGCAGTACTTC. This translates into CASRRRQADEQYF.